These 6 T cell receptor beta chains share one sample of origin, sequenced in a study of blood T cell repertoires in COVID-19. TCRdb keeps only in-frame clones here, not all; method: immunoSEQ multiplex PCR. The table lists some 240,000 clones, about four fifths of them singletons. Sequencing input: peripheral blood. These TCRs come from a woman aged 40-49 years who had recovered from COVID-19.

The chain uses TRBV6-5 and TRBJ1-1; 10 nucleotides match TRBD1. The CDR3 runs to 11 residues. Germline loops: CDR1 MNHEY, CDR2 SVGAGI. After removal of 9 bases from V and 10 bases from J, the junction contained 5 bases not matched to a gene. CDR3 sequence reads: CASGGTGVAFF. The DNA of the CDR3 is TGTGCCAGTGGTGGGACAGGGGTAGCTTTCTTT.

The rearrangement links TRBV19 to TRBJ2-7, with 9 nucleotides matching TRBD1. CDR1 is LNHDA, CDR2 SQIVND, per germline (reference sequence). The CDR3 covers 14 residues. Trimming removed 8 bases from V and 4 bases from J; junction bases left unmatched: 9. CDR3 coding DNA: TGTGCCAGTGCACAGGGGGCATGGGGGTACGAGCAGTACTTC. The encoded protein is CASAQGAWGYEQYF.

The rearrangement joins TRBV5-5 to TRBJ2-7; 8 bases align to TRBD2. V was clipped by 0 bases and J by 6 bases; unmatched bases: 8. The germline V gene has CDR1 SGHKS and CDR2 YYEKEE (reference sequence). The CDR3 loop spans 15 amino acids. The CDR3 nucleotides are TGTGCCAGCAGCTTGGGACTAGCGATTCAGGGCGAGCAGTACTTC. This gives the protein CASSLGLAIQGEQYF. Based on the CDR3 plus reference TRBV5-5 and TRBJ2-7, the full variable domain is DAGVTQSPTHLIKTRGQQVTLRCSPISGHKSVSWYQQVLGQGPQFIFQYYEKEERGRGNFPDRFSARQFPNYSSELNVNALLLGDSALYLCASSLGLAIQGEQYFGPGTRLTVT.

The rearrangement links TRBV5-4 to TRBJ2-7; 7 positions agree with TRBD2. With 5 bases clipped from V and 7 bases from J, the junction kept 12 bases outside the gene matches. This CDR3 is built from 14 residues. Germline V gene data show CDR1 as SGHNT and CDR2 as YYREEE (reference sequence). The DNA for the CDR3 is TGTGCCAGCAGTACTCCGGGACGGCGGGGGGAGCAGTACTTC. This sequence encodes CASSTPGRRGEQYF.

The rearrangement uses TRBV6-1 and TRBJ1-1, with 10 bases matching TRBD1. The CDR3 contains 17 residues. Germline CDR1 and CDR2: MNHNS and SASEGT. The V gene end was trimmed by 0 bases and the J gene end by 1 base; junction bases not matched to a gene: 5. The CDR3 protein is CASSEAGQGVPNTEAFF. The CDR3 nucleotides are TGTGCCAGCAGTGAAGCTGGACAGGGGGTGCCGAACACTGAAGCTTTCTTT.

The CDR3 DNA sequence: TGTGCCAGCAGCCAAGTCGGACAGGGCCGCACAGATACGCAGTATTTT. It specifies CASSQVGQGRTDTQYF. The J gene is TRBJ2-3, the V gene TRBV3-1 (or the pseudogene TRBV3-2), with 8 bases fitting TRBD1. Germline-derived CDR1 and CDR2 are LGHDT and YNNKEL (reference sequence). The CDR3 is made up of 16 amino acids. After removal of 1 base from V and 1 base from J, the junction contained 4 bases not matched to a gene.